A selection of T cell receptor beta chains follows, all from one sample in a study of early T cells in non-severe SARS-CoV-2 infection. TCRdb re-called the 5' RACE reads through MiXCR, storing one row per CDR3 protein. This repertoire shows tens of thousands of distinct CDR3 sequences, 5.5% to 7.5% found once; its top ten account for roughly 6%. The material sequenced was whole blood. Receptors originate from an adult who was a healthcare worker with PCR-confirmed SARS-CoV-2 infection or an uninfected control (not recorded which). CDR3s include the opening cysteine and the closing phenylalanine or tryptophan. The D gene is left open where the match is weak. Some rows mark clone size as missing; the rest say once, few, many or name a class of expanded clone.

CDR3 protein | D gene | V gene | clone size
CASSLGVGSTDTQYF | - | TRBV7-2 | medium-sized
CASSLTGLTKNIQYF | - | TRBV7-2 | few
CAITRDRQETQYF | TRBD1 | TRBV10-3 | -
CSAKYGTLYEQYF | - | TRBV20-1 | few
CSAPRTGTSARSYNEQFF | TRBD2 | TRBV20-1 | many
CASSLREASTDTQYF | - | TRBV5-1 | many
CASSPTGTGGGYTF | TRBD1 | TRBV6-6 | many
CATNPPGGDTQYF | - | TRBV5-4 | -
CASSSQTGIGQYF | - | TRBV11-2 | -
CASSRGQLDTEAFF | - | TRBV7-9 | many
CASSSGGDENIQYF | - | TRBV10-1 | -
CASSQERRGEQYF | - | TRBV3-1 | many
CASTGIRGYTF | - | TRBV28 | -
CATATDRSYNEQFF | - | TRBV7-2 | -
CASGLPGTGSGYTF | TRBD1 | TRBV12-5 | many
CAITDEGSGRRGTQYF | - | TRBV10-3 | few
CAFNQGAFNYGYTF | TRBD1 | TRBV30 | many
CASSLWGFNEQFF | - | TRBV12-3/TRBV12-4 | few
CASSPPDRYNEQFF | - | TRBV28 | many
CASSYSSTDTQYF | - | TRBV6-2/TRBV6-3 | many
CASRGAAEQYF | - | TRBV6-6 | many
CASSPLLGQGAWETQYF | TRBD1 | TRBV18 | -
CASSQWGSEKLFF | - | TRBV4-1 | many
CASSLDRGIYEQYF | TRBD1 | TRBV5-8 | many
CASSQEGGLGEKLFF | TRBD1 | TRBV6-6 | many
CATSDLWNIQYF | - | TRBV24-1 | few
CASSQDALAGGGSYNEQFF | TRBD2 | TRBV4-3 | -
CASNGFQETQYF | - | TRBV11-2 | many
CASSQNYLSYEQYF | - | TRBV3-1 | -
CAISQGVYEQYF | - | TRBV10-3 | -
CASSPTDTQYF | - | TRBV2 | many
CASFQGGMGEQYF | - | TRBV5-1 | many
CASSLARQGGRQYF | TRBD2 | TRBV28 | many